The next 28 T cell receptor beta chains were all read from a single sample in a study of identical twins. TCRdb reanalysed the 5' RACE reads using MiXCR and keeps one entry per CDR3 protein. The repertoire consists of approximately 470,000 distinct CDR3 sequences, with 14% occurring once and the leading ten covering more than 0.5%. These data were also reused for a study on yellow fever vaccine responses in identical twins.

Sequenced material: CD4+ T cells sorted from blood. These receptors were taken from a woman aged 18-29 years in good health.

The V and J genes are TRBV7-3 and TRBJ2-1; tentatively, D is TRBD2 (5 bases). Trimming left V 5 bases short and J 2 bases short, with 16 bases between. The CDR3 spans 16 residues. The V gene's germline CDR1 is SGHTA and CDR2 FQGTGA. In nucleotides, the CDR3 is TGTGCCAGCAGCCTAAGCCCTAGCCCGGCCTACAATGAGCAGTTCTTC. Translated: CASSLSPSPAYNEQFF.

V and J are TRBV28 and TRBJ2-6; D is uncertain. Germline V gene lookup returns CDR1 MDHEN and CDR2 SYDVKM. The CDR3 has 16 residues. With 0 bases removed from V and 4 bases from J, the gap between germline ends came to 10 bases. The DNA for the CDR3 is TGTGCCAGCAGTTTATGGAGGACGGGCGGGGCCAACGTCCTGACTTTC. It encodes CASSLWRTGGANVLTF. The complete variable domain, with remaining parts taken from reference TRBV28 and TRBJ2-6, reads DVKVTQSSRYLVKRTGEKVFLECVQDMDHENMFWYRQDPGLGLRLIYFSYDVKMKEKGDIPEGYSVSREKKERFSLILESASTNQTSMYLCASSLWRTGGANVLTFGAGSRLTVL.

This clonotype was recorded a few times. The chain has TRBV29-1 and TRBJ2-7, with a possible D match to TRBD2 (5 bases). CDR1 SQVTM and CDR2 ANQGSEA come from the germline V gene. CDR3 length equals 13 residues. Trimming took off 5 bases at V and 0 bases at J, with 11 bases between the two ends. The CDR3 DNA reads TGCAGCGTTATGACTAAATTCTCCTACGAGCAGTACTTC. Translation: CSVMTKFSYEQYF.

The CDR3 loop reads CASSQGDRALNSPLHF. CDR3 DNA sequence: TGTGCCAGCTCACAAGGCGACAGGGCTCTGAATTCACCCCTCCACTTT. The V and J genes are TRBV18 and TRBJ1-6; 7 nucleotides agree with TRBD1. V was pared by 4 bases and J by 7 bases, with 10 bases of the junction left unmatched. CDR3 length: 16 amino acids. From germline, CDR1 is KGHSH and CDR2 LQKENI.

The DNA of the CDR3 is TGTGCCAGTAGTATAGATGGGGCCTCCTACGAGCAGTACTTC. The encoded protein is CASSIDGASYEQYF. The gene calls are TRBV19 and TRBJ2-7; a possible D gene is TRBD1 (5 bases). This CDR3 is built from 14 residues. Germline V CDR1 and CDR2: LNHDA, SQIVND (reference sequence). V was pared by 0 bases and J by 0 bases, with 6 bases between.

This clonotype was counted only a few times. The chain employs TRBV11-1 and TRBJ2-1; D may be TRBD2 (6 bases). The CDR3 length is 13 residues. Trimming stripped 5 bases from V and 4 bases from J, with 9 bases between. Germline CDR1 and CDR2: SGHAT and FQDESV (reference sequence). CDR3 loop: CASSNRGYNEQFF. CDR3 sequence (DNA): TGTGCCAGCAGCAACCGGGGGTACAATGAGCAGTTCTTC. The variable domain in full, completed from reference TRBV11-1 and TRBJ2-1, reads EAEVAQSPRYKITEKSQAVAFWCDPISGHATLYWYRQILGQGPELLVQFQDESVVDDSQLPKDRFSAERLKGVDSTLKIQPAELGDSAMYLCASSNRGYNEQFFGPGTRLTVL.

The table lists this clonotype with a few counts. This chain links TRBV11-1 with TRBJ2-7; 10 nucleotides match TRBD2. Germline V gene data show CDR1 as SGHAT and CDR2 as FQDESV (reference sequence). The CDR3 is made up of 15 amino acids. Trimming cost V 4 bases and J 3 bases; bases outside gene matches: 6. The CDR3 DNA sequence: TGTGCCAGCAGCTCACGACCTAGCGGGGGCTACGAGCAGTACTTC. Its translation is CASSSRPSGGYEQYF.

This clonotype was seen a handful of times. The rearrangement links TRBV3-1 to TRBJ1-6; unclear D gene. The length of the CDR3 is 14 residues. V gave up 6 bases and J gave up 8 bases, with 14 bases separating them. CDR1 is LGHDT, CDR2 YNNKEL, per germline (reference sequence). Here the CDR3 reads CASSDDGGYSPLHF. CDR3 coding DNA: TGTGCCAGCAGTGACGACGGCGGGTATTCACCCCTCCACTTT.

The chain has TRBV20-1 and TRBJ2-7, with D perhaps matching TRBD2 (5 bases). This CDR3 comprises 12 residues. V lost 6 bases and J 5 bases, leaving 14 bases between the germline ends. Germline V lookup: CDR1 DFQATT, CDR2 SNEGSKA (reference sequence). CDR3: CSAWTQTHEQYF. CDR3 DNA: TGCAGTGCCTGGACTCAAACCCACGAGCAGTACTTC.

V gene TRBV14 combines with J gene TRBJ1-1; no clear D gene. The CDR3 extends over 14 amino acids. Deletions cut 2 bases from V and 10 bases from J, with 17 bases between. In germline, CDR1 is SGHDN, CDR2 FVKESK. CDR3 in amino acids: CASSQFGSLGGAFF. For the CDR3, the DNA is TGTGCCAGCAGCCAATTCGGAAGCCTTGGCGGAGCTTTCTTT.

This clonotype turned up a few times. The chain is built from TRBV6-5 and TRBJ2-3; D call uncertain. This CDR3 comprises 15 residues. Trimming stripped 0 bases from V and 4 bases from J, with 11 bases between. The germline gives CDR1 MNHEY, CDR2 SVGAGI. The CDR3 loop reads CASSYSELTPDTQYF. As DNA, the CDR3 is TGTGCCAGCAGTTACTCTGAGCTAACGCCAGATACGCAGTATTTT.

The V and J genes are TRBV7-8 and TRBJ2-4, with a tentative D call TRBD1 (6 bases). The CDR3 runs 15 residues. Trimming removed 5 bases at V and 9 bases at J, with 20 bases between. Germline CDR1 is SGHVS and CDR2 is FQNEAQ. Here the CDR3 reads CASSTRDTPIGIQYF. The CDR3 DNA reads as TGTGCCAGCAGCACCCGGGACACACCTATTGGCATTCAGTACTTC.

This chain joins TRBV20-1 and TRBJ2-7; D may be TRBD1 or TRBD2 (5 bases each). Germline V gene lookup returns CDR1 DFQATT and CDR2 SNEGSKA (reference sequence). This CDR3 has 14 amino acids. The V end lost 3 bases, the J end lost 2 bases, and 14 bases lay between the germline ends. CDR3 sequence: CSASMVGTPYEQYF. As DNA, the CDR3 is TGCAGTGCTAGCATGGTCGGGACCCCCTACGAGCAGTACTTC.

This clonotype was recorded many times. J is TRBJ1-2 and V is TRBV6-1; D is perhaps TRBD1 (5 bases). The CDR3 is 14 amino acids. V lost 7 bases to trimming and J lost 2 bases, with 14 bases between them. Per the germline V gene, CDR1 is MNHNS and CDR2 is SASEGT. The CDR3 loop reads CASTLGGVNYGYTF. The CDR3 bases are TGTGCCAGCACCCTCGGGGGAGTGAACTATGGCTACACCTTC.

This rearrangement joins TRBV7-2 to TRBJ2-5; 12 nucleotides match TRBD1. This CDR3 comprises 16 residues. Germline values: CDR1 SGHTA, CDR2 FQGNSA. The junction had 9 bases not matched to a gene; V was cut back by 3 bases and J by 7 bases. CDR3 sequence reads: CASSFRPGQGAVTQYF. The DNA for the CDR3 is TGTGCCAGCAGCTTTCGTCCGGGACAGGGGGCGGTGACCCAGTACTTC.

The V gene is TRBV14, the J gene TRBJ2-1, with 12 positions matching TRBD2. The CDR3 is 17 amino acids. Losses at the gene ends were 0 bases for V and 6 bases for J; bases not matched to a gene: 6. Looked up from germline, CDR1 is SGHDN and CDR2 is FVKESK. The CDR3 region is CASSQEILAGGPNEQFF. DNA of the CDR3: TGTGCCAGCAGCCAAGAGATTCTAGCGGGAGGGCCCAATGAGCAGTTCTTC.

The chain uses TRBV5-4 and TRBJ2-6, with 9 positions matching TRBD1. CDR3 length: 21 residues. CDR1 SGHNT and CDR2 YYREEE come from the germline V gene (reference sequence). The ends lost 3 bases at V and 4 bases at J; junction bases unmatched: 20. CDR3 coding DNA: TGTGCCAGCAGCTGGGCTGCCGGGACAGGGTCCTCCGCTCTGGGGGCCAACGTCCTGACTTTC. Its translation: CASSWAAGTGSSALGANVLTF. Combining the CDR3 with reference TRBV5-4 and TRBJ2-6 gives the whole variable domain ETGVTQSPTHLIKTRGQQVTLRCSSQSGHNTVSWYQQALGQGPQFIFQYYREEENGRGNFPPRFSGLQFPNYSSELNVNALELDDSALYLCASSWAAGTGSSALGANVLTFGAGSRLTVL.

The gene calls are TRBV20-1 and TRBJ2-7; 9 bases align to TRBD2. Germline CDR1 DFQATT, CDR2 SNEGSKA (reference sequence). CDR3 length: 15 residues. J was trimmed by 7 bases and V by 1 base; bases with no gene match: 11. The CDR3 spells CSARVASGASGEQYF. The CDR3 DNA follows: TGCAGTGCTAGAGTGGCTAGCGGGGCCAGCGGAGAGCAGTACTTC.

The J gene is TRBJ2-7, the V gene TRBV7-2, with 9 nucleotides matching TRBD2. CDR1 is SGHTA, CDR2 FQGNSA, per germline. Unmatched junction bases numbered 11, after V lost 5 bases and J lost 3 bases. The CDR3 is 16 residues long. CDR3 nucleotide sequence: TGTGCCAGCAGCCAAGTGGCTAGCGGGAAACTCTACGAGCAGTACTTC. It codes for CASSQVASGKLYEQYF.

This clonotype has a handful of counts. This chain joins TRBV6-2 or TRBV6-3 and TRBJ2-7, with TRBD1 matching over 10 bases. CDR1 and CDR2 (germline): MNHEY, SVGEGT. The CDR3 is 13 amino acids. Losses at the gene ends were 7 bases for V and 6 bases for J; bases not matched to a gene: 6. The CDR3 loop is CASIGQGVGEQYF. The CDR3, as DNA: TGTGCCAGCATCGGACAGGGGGTCGGCGAGCAGTACTTC.

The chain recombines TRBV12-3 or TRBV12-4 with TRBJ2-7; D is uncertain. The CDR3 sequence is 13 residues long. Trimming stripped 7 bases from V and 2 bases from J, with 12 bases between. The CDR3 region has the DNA TGTGCCAGCACCGAACCACCCGCCTACGAGCAGTACTTC. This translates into CASTEPPAYEQYF.

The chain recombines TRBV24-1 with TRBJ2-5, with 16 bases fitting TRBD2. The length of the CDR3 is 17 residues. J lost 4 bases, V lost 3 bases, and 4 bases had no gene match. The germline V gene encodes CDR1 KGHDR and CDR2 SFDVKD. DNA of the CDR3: TGTGCCACCAGTGATCCAGGGACTAGCGGGAGGGCAGAGACCCAGTACTTC. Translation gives CATSDPGTSGRAETQYF.

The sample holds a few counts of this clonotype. The CDR3 DNA is TGCAGTGCCCCTCCCGGGACAGGGCGCGGGGAGCTGTTTTTT. Its translation is CSAPPGTGRGELFF. The V call is TRBV20-1, the J call TRBJ2-2; 9 bases are shared with TRBD1. Germline V gene lookup returns CDR1 DFQATT and CDR2 SNEGSKA (reference sequence). V gave up 6 bases and J gave up 7 bases; unmatched junction bases: 9. The CDR3 loop spans 14 amino acids.

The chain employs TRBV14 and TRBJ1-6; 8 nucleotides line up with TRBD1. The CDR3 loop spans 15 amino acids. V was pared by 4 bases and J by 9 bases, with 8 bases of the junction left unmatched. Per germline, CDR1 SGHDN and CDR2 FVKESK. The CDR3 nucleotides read TGTGCCAGCAGCCCCGACAGGGGAAGGGCTTCACCCCTCCACTTT. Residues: CASSPDRGRASPLHF.

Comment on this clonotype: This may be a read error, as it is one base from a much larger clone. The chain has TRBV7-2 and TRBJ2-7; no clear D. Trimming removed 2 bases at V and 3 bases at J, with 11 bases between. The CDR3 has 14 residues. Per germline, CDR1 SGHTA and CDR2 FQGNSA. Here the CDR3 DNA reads TGTGCCAGCAGCTTAAGTCCCGATTACTACGAGCAGTACTTC. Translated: CASSLSPDYYEQYF. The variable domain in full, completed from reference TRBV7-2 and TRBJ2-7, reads GAGVSQSPSNKVTEKGKDVELRCDPISGHTALYWYRQSLGQGLEFLIYFQGNSAPDKSGLPSDRFSAERTGGSVSTLTIQRTQQEDSAVYLCASSLSPDYYEQYFGPGTRLTVT.

The CDR3 is CASSQYLRLNTEAFF. The CDR3 coding sequence is TGTGCCAGCAGCCAATACCTCCGGCTGAACACTGAAGCTTTCTTT. This sequence joins TRBV14 and TRBJ1-1; no firm D call. This CDR3 is 15 amino acids long. Trimming cost V 2 bases and J 0 bases, with 10 bases left between them. CDR1 is SGHDN, CDR2 FVKESK, per germline. Variable domain in full (rest from reference TRBV14 and TRBJ1-1): EAGVTQFPSHSVIEKGQTVTLRCDPISGHDNLYWYRRVMGKEIKFLLHFVKESKQDESGMPNNRFLAERTGGTYSTLKVQPAELEDSGVYFCASSQYLRLNTEAFFGQGTRLTVV.

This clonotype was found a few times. The CDR3 nucleotides read TGTGCCAGCAGTTACCCGCCGGACGAGCAGTACTTC. It is translated as CASSYPPDEQYF. This rearrangement joins TRBV6-2 or TRBV6-3 to TRBJ2-7; D is unclear. The V gene's germline CDR1 is MNHEY and CDR2 SVGEGT. Trimming took off 2 bases at V and 5 bases at J, with 7 bases between the two ends. The CDR3 length is 12 residues.

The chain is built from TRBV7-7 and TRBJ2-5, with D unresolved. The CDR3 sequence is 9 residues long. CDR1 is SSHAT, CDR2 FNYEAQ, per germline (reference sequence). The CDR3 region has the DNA TGTGCTTTGAAAGAGACCCAGTACTTC. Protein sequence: CALKETQYF. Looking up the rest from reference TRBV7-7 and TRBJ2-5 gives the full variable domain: GAGVSQSPRYKVTKRGQDVTLRCDPISSHATLYWYQQALGQGPEFLTYFNYEAQPDKSGLPSDRFSAERPEGSISTLTIQRTEQRDSAMYRCALKETQYFGPGTRLLVL.